This TCR beta chain originates from a study of vaccination and CD4 T cells after COVID-19. The overall study: Median time from COVID diagnosis to post-COVID sampling was over 85 days (35 to 161).

Of note for this clonotype: The target antigen is unknown.

The CDR3 consists of 11 residues. The V and J ends lost 6 bases and 9 bases, in that order; junction bases with no gene match: 5. Per germline, CDR1 DFQATT and CDR2 SNEGSKA (reference sequence). The study sequenced cultured CD4+ T cell DNA using the Oncomine TCR Beta short-read assay. MiXCR, applied by TCRdb to the PCR reads, yields one record per CDR3 protein. The sample records around 25,000 distinct CDR3 sequences, 43% being singletons. The treatment here: roughly 11-day PBMC culture with coronavirus spike peptide pools or control peptides (ViraFEST assay). Sequencing was done on a sample of CD4+ T cells from blood, cultured in vitro. The receptor was derived from a human donor who had recovered from COVID-19. The genes are TRBV20-1 and TRBJ2-1, with 7 bases matching TRBD2. CDR3 DNA sequence: TGCAGTGCAGGACTAGTAGGTGAGCAGTTCTTC. Amino acid sequence: CSAGLVGEQFF.